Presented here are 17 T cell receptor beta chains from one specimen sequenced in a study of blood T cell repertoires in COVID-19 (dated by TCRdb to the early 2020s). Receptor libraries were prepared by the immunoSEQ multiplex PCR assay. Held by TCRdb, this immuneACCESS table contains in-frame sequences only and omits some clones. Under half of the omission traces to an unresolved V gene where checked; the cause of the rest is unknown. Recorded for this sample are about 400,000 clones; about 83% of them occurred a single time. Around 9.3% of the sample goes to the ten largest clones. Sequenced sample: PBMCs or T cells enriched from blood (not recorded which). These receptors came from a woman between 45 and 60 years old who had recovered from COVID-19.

CDR3 loop: CAWRSPGGAGSPLHF. CDR3 bases: TGTGCCTGGAGATCCCCCGGTGGGGCCGGTTCACCCCTCCACTTT. V gene TRBV30 combines with J gene TRBJ1-6, with D perhaps matching TRBD1 (5 bases). Trimming removed 3 bases from V and 9 bases from J, with 18 bases in between. This CDR3 contains 15 residues. Germline CDR1 GTSNPN, CDR2 SVGIG (reference sequence).

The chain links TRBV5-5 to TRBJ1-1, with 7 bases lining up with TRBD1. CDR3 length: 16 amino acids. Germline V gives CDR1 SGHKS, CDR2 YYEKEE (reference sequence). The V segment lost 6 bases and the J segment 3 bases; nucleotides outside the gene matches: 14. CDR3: CASNPRDRLLHTEAFF. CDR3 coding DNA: TGTGCCAGCAACCCACGGGACAGACTACTACACACTGAAGCTTTCTTT.

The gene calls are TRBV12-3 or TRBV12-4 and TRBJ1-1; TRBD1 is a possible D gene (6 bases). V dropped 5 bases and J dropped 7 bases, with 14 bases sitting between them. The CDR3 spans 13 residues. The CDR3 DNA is TGTGCCAGCAGTCGTCGCGGACAGATTGAAGCTTTCTTT. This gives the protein CASSRRGQIEAFF.

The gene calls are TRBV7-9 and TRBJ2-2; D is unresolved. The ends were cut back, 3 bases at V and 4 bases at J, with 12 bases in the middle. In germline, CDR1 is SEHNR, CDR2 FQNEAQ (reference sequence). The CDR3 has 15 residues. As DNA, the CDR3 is TGTGCCAGCAGCTTGGATTCAGGTCCCACCGGGGAGCTGTTTTTT. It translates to CASSLDSGPTGELFF.

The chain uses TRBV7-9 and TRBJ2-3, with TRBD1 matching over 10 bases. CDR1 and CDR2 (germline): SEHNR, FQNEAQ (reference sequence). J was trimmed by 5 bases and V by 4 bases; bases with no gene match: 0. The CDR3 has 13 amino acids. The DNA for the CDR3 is TGTGCCAGCAGCTGGGACAGGGGAGATACGCAGTATTTT. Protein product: CASSWDRGDTQYF. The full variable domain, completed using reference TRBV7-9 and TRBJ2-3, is DTGVSQNPRHKITKRGQNVTFRCDPISEHNRLYWYRQTLGQGPEFLTYFQNEAQLEKSRLLSDRFSAERPKGSFSTLEIQRTEQGDSAMYLCASSWDRGDTQYFGPGTRLTVL.

The chain's CDR3 is CAWSLGSPYEQYF. CDR3 nucleotide sequence: TGTGCCTGGAGTCTAGGGAGCCCCTACGAGCAGTACTTC. The V gene is TRBV30, the J gene TRBJ2-7; D perhaps matches TRBD2 (5 bases). CDR1 GTSNPN and CDR2 SVGIG come from the germline V gene (reference sequence). The V and J ends lost 2 bases and 2 bases respectively, with 10 bases between them. The CDR3 loop spans 13 amino acids.

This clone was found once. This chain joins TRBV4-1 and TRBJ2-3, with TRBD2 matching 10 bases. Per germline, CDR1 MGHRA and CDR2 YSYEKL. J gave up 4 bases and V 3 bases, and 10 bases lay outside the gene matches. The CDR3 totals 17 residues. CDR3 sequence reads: CASSHPRGSGGADTQYF. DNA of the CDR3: TGCGCCAGCAGCCACCCCAGGGGGAGCGGGGGGGCAGATACGCAGTATTTT.

The CDR3 sequence: CASSQDRGGTEAFF. The CDR3 DNA reads as TGCGCCAGCAGCCAAGATCGGGGAGGCACTGAAGCTTTCTTT. The chain links TRBV4-3 to TRBJ1-1; no clear D gene. V lost 0 bases and J 4 bases, leaving 9 bases between the germline ends. Germline CDR1 is LGHNA and CDR2 is YSLEER. This CDR3 region has 14 residues.

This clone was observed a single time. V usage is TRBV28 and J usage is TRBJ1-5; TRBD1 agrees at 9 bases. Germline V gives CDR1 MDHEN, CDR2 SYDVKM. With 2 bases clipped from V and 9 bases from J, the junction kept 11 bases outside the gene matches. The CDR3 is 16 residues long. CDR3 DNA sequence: TGTGCCAGCAGTTTAGGAGGACAGGGGTCCGGTAGGCCCCAGCATTTT. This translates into CASSLGGQGSGRPQHF.

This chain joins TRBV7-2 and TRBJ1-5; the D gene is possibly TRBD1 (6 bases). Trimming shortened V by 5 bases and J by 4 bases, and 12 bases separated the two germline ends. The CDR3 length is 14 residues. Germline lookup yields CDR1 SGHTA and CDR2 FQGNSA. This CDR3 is CASSDGQPNQPQHF. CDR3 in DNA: TGTGCCAGCAGCGATGGACAGCCGAATCAGCCCCAGCATTTT.

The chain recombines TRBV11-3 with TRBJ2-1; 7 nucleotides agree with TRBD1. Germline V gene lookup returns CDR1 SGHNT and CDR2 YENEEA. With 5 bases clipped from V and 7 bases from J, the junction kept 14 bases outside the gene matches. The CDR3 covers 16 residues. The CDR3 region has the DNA TGTGCCAGCAGCCCTCGAGACAGGGTCGGACGGAATGAGCAGTTCTTC. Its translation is CASSPRDRVGRNEQFF.

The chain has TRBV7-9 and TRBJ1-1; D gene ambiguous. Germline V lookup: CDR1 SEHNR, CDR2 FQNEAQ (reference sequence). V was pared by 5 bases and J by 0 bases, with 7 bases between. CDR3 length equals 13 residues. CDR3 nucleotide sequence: TGTGCCAGCAGCACACTAGTGAACACTGAAGCTTTCTTT. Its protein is CASSTLVNTEAFF.

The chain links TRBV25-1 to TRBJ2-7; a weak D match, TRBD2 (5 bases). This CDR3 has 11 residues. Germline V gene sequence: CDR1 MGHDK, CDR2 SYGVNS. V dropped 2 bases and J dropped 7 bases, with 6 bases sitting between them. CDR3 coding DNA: TGTGCCAGCAGTGAAGGAGGTGAGCAGTACTTC. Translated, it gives CASSEGGEQYF.

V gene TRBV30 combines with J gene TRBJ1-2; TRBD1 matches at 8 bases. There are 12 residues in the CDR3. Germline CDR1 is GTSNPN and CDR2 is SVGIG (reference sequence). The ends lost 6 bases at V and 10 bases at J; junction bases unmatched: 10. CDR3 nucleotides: TGTGCCTGCTATTCCGCAGGGGGCGCCTACACCTTC. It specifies CACYSAGGAYTF. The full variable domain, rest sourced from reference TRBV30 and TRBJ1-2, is SQTIHQWPATLVQPVGSPLSLECTVEGTSNPNLYWYRQAAGRGLQLLFYSVGIGQISSEVPQNLSASRPQDRQFILSSKKLLLSDSGFYLCACYSAGGAYTFGSGTRLTVV.

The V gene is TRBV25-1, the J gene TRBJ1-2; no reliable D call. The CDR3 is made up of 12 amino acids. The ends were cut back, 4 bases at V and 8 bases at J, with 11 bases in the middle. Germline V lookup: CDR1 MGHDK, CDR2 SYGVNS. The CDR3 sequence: CASSVGSNGYTF. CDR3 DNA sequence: TGTGCCAGCAGTGTCGGGTCTAACGGCTACACCTTC.

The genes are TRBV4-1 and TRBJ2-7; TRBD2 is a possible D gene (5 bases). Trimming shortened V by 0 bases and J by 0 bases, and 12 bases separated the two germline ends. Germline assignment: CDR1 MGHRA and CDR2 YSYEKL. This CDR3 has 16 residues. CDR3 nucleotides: TGCGCCAGCAGCCAAGAAGGTCCTAGCAGCTCCTACGAGCAGTACTTC. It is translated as CASSQEGPSSSYEQYF.

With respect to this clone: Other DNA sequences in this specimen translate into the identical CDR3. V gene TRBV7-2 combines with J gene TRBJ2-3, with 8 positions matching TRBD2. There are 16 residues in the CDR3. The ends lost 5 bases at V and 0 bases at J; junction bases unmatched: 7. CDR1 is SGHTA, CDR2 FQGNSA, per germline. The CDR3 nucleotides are TGTGCCAGCAGCCTCCTTGCGGGGGGTAGCACAGATACGCAGTATTTT. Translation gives CASSLLAGGSTDTQYF.